The clone carrying this T cell receptor beta chain has more than one count but fewer than ten. Its antigen is not known. The junction departs from the called germline gene at one end, perhaps through a read error. Sequenced by immunoSEQ multiplex PCR; TCRdb stores in-frame clones only, minus some. The sample shows about 1 million clones, approximately 70% of them seen only once. Adult donors, all healthy and HIV-negative, had no recent acute infections or vaccinations. CD4+ cell separation produced CD45RA+ naive and CD45RA-negative memory subsets. The CDR3 sequence is 13 residues long. The V gene's germline CDR1 is SGHKS and CDR2 YYEKEE (reference sequence). The record originates from a study of shared clonotypes between healthy human individuals. Study results and limitations: Generation of non-shared clonotypes was less probable than generation of clonotypes shared by all four donors.

This sequence was found in a man aged 18 to 30 in good health. The specimen sequenced was memory CD4+ T cells sorted from blood. Specified subset: CD45RA-negative fraction. The chain joins TRBV5-5 to TRBJ2-7; 7 bases match TRBD2. The CDR3 sequence: CASSLIGREAPDF. The CDR3 DNA follows: TGTGCCAGCAGCTTAATTGGACGGGAGGCACCGGACTTC.